This T cell receptor beta chain was retrieved from a study of response to subunit inactivated influenza vaccine (dated by TCRdb to between 2017 and 2018). In terms of the full investigation: Deep quantitative T cell receptor repertoire profiling was used in the study to track responses to a trivalent subunit inactivated influenza vaccine.

As to this clonotype: Its antigen is unknown. Base quality data are lacking; no much larger clone is found one base away.

The germline V gene gives CDR1 as LGHNA and CDR2 as YNFKEQ. Relative to germline, V is missing 5 bases and J is missing 4 bases, with 23 bases of the junction outside any gene match. The CDR3 goes from the cysteine to the phenylalanine over 19 residues. Only the CDR3 region is kept as DNA, spanning 57 bases read in frame from base 1. Library prep was done by RT-PCR. Sequenced using an Illumina HiSeq 2500. TCRdb's own reprocessing of the public reads used fastp at Q25 and MiXCR and kept productive beta chains. Each entry is one CDR3 protein sequence, shown with its most common DNA and genes. The sample has over 650,000 distinct CDR3 sequences on record, roughly 18% of them singletons. Approximately 11% of the sample comes from the top ten. What the study reported, not specific to this receptor: According to the authors, only a limited number of new T cells may be recruited by each seasonal influenza vaccination.

Material: PBMCs from blood, obtained 5 to 6 days after vaccination. This sequence uses TRBV4-2 and TRBJ2-7, with 7 central nucleotides matching TRBD1. The sequence was obtained from a man aged 45-65 years who received an inactivated influenza vaccine. Donor details come from another sample of the same person, matched by shared clones. The DNA sequence is given as TGTGCCAGCAGCGGCAGACAGGGCCCTTCAGAGGGCCGCATTTACGAGCAGTACTTC. It encodes CASSGRQGPSEGRIYEQYF.